The entry that follows covers one T cell receptor (beta chain) sequence. Its antigen is still unknown. There are no base qualities to consult, and no much larger clone falls within one base. Each collaborating institution followed its own protocols to collect whole blood in K2EDTA tubes. For TCRbeta analysis, collaborators shipped samples as frozen whole blood, isolated PBMCs, or DNA extracted from either of those sample types. The record originates from a study of blood T cell repertoires in COVID-19 (TCRdb year 2020). About the full investigation: Samples covering the acute and convalescent phases of COVID-19 were provided by collaborators in the United States, Italy and Spain. The repertoires were made available in a free public database intended to serve as a resource for research on the immune response to SARS-CoV-2. Samples were obtained from the ongoing ImmuneRACE study (first 160 participants) and from about 1,300 subjects provided by 6 global collaborators. Nearly every sample came with metadata listing a de-identified subject ID, COVID-19 status, age in years and sex. The prospective study material was composed of cDNA or gDNA derived from T cells, B-cell-depleted T cells, or PBMCs. HLA class I and class II types, where available, came from metadata supplied by the sample provider rather than from assay-based typing. Subjects who had been exposed to COVID-19, were actively infected with it, or had recovered from it provided the deeply sampled blood TCRbeta repertoires that made up the dataset. Beyond this particular receptor, the publication reports: The amount of clinical and demographic metadata varied by source and participant and was provided uncurated.

The immunoSEQ Assay, a bias-controlled multiplex PCR, was used to amplify TCRbeta CDR3 regions from genomic DNA. In the original analysis: Within the assay, amplification of reference gene primers was used to estimate how many nucleated cells each sample contained. To quantify the absolute abundance of each unique TCRbeta CDR3 rearrangement, sequence reads were collapsed and filtered. For each sample, productive Simpson clonality was calculated by taking the square root of Simpson's diversity index across productive rearrangements. TCRdb's version of the immuneACCESS table is confined to in-frame rearrangements and falls short of the full clone set. An unresolved V gene accounts for under half of the shortfall where checked; the remainder is of unknown origin. The D gene and trimming were derived from the DNA, and the V and J assignments and clone size from that table. The sample contains fewer than 250,000 clones, about 86% of them found a single time. Together, the top ten hold roughly 2.9% of the sample.

The sequence was collected from a man aged 45-60 years with active or convalescent COVID-19. The sequenced material came from peripheral blood.

The CDR3 amino acid sequence is: CASSEVALLGRRDDGYTF. The DNA sequence is given as TGTGCCAGCAGTGAAGTAGCACTTTTAGGGCGGCGGGACGATGGCTACACCTTC. The sequence is built from TRBV6-1 and TRBJ1-2, and possibly TRBD1, on 5 matching bases. CDR1 and CDR2 are drawn from the germline V gene: MNHNS, SASEGT. There are 18 amino acids in the CDR3, from cysteine to phenylalanine inclusive. Only CDR3 DNA is held: 54 bases, read in frame from base 1. Relative to germline, V is 1 base shorter and J is 6 bases shorter, with 24 bases between their ends.